This entry is about one TCR beta chain. The antigen remains undetermined. This CDR3 is 13 amino acids long. Trimming took 4 bases from V and 10 from J, leaving 16 bases between them. CDR1 is MNHNY, CDR2 SVGAGI, per germline (reference sequence). This sample is drawn from a study of somatic mutations in cytotoxic T cells in rheumatoid arthritis. Study details: Patient blood was drawn as 30 ml EDTA; the draw came right after diagnosis and before any treatment. Sorted by flow to nearly 100% purity were some V beta antibody-stained T-cell populations, including V beta1+ cells sequenced for TCRB.

The repertoire was sequenced with immunoSEQ multiplex PCR; TCRdb's copy has only in-frame clones and lacks some. In the table there are fewer than 15,000 clones, 90% to 95% of which are singletons. General study results and limits: Researchers did not know the antigen targets of the expanded CD8+ clones. It was in rheumatoid arthritis patients, but not in healthy controls, that CD8+ clonality increased with age.

The rearrangement links TRBV6-6 to TRBJ1-2; possible D gene TRBD1, 5 bases. The sequenced sample consisted of CD4+ T cells sorted from blood. This receptor was obtained from an older man with rheumatoid arthritis. In DNA, the CDR3 is TGTGCCAGCAGTTCCCCTGGGGGGGGAAACTACACCTTC. Encoded protein: CASSSPGGGNYTF.